A single sample gave rise to the 27 T cell receptor beta chains below, sequenced in a study of vaccination and CD4 T cells after COVID-19. The treatment here: roughly 10-day PBMC culture with coronavirus spike peptide pools or control peptides (ViraFEST assay). Which antigens these TCRs recognize remains unknown. With the Oncomine TCR Beta short-read assay, DNA from cultured CD4+ T cells was sequenced. Each CDR3 protein gets one entry after TCRdb re-called the PCR reads with MiXCR. The sample yields around 12,000 distinct CDR3 sequences, approximately 45% seen once. Sequencing was done on a sample of CD4+ T cells from blood, cultured in vitro. The receptors stem from a human donor who had recovered from COVID-19.

The J gene is TRBJ2-7, the V gene TRBV20-1, with 8 bases aligning to TRBD1. The CDR3 spans 14 residues. CDR1 and CDR2 (germline): DFQATT, SNEGSKA (reference sequence). With 3 bases clipped from V and 6 bases from J, the junction kept 10 bases outside the gene matches. The CDR3 coding sequence is TGCAGTGCTAGGAGGGCTACAGGGGGTGGCGAGCAGTACTTC. The encoded protein is CSARRATGGGEQYF.

The chain employs TRBV6-1 and TRBJ1-2; D perhaps matches TRBD1 (6 bases). Looked up from germline, CDR1 is MNHNS and CDR2 is SASEGT. This CDR3 spans 12 amino acids. V was pared by 5 bases and J by 5 bases, with 9 bases between. CDR3 in amino acids: CASSQTGYGYTF. CDR3 bases: TGTGCCAGCAGTCAGACAGGATATGGCTACACCTTC.

This clonotype was observed a few times. The chain employs TRBV27 and TRBJ2-1; 9 bases are a match to TRBD2. Germline V gene lookup returns CDR1 MNHEY and CDR2 SMNVEV (reference sequence). CDR3 size: 16 residues. The ends lost 5 bases at V and 7 bases at J; junction bases unmatched: 12. This chain's CDR3 is CASSPRQGLAGNEQFF. The CDR3 coding sequence is TGTGCCAGCAGTCCCAGACAGGGCCTAGCGGGGAATGAGCAGTTCTTC.

This chain links TRBV7-2 with TRBJ1-5; D might be TRBD1 (5 bases). V was cut by 3 bases and J by 2 bases, with 14 bases left in between. CDR1 is SGHTA and CDR2 is FQGNSA in the germline V gene. This CDR3 region has 16 residues. The CDR3, as DNA: TGTGCCAGCAGCTTCAGAGGGGTAAGCGGCAATCAGCCCCAGCATTTT. Translating gives CASSFRGVSGNQPQHF.

This clonotype appeared a few times. The chain couples TRBV2 to TRBJ1-1, with 8 bases identical to TRBD1. This CDR3 is built from 15 residues. V shed 4 bases, J shed 0 bases, and the junction held 4 bases outside the gene matches. CDR1 is SNHLY and CDR2 is FYNNEI in the germline V gene. The CDR3: CASSGDRGMNTEAFF. CDR3 coding DNA: TGTGCCAGCAGTGGAGACAGGGGTATGAACACTGAAGCTTTCTTT.

This chain connects TRBV4-1 to TRBJ2-2, with D perhaps matching TRBD2 (5 bases). The CDR3 has 16 residues. Germline CDR1 reads MGHRA; CDR2 reads YSYEKL. Trimming took 0 bases from V and 3 from J, leaving 11 bases between them. DNA for the CDR3: TGCGCCAGCAGCCAAGATTCCGTGGGAGACACCGGGGAGCTGTTTTTT. Its protein is CASSQDSVGDTGELFF.

This clonotype appeared a few times. The CDR3 region is CASSTRRGLQPQHF. CDR3 nucleotide sequence: TGTGCCAGCAGTACAAGACGGGGTCTCCAGCCCCAGCATTTT. The chain employs TRBV12-3 or TRBV12-4 and TRBJ1-5; D unclear. The CDR3 is 14 amino acids. V was cut by 5 bases and J by 7 bases, with 15 bases left in between.

This clonotype has a handful of counts. The chain combines TRBV27 with TRBJ1-2, with D perhaps matching TRBD1 (5 bases). CDR1 and CDR2 from the germline V gene are MNHEY and SMNVEV (reference sequence). The CDR3 length is 15 residues. V lost 2 bases and J 0 bases, leaving 10 bases between the germline ends. CDR3 nucleotides: TGTGCCAGCAGTTTAGGGGGGAACTCTAACTATGGCTACACCTTC. Encoded protein: CASSLGGNSNYGYTF.

This chain's CDR3 is CASRPTGGIAEAFF. The CDR3 DNA is TGTGCCAGCAGGCCGACAGGGGGAATAGCTGAAGCTTTCTTT. The chain is built from TRBV12-3 or TRBV12-4 and TRBJ1-1; 9 bases fit TRBD1. J gave up 6 bases and V 6 bases, and 8 bases lay outside the gene matches. The CDR3 spans 14 residues.

This clonotype has more than one count but fewer than ten. The J gene is TRBJ2-7, the V gene TRBV27, with D unclear. The V gene lost 0 bases and the J gene lost 3 bases, with 12 bases spanning the gap. The CDR3 consists of 15 residues. The germline V gene has CDR1 MNHEY and CDR2 SMNVEV (reference sequence). The CDR3 DNA is TGTGCCAGCAGTTTATCGGCAGGTACCTACTACGAGCAGTACTTC. Its protein is CASSLSAGTYYEQYF.

This clonotype was counted a single time. The CDR3 region has the DNA TGTGCCAGCAGCCCATACCGGGACGGCTCCTACGAGCAGTACTTC. It codes for CASSPYRDGSYEQYF. The chain uses TRBV14 and TRBJ2-7; D could derive from TRBD1 or TRBD2 (5 bases each). Germline V gene sequence: CDR1 SGHDN, CDR2 FVKESK. Trimming pared 4 bases from V and 0 bases from J, leaving 13 bases between. The CDR3 sequence is 15 residues long.

V usage is TRBV4-2 and J usage is TRBJ2-7; D remains unclear. The CDR3 runs to 15 residues. Germline-derived CDR1 and CDR2 are LGHNA and YNFKEQ. The V gene lost 0 bases and the J gene lost 4 bases, with 13 bases spanning the gap. DNA of the CDR3: TGTGCCAGCAGCCAAGAGCGAGATTGGGTTTACGAGCAGTACTTC. Protein sequence: CASSQERDWVYEQYF.

This clonotype was found a few times. V is TRBV5-1 and J is TRBJ2-2, with 11 bases aligning to TRBD1. The CDR3 covers 16 residues. Germline assignment: CDR1 SGHRS and CDR2 YFSETQ. Trimming at V came to 9 bases and at J to 5 bases, leaving 12 bases not matched to a gene. The DNA for the CDR3 is TGCGCCACCTCCCGTGGGGACAGGGGGTTGACCGGGGAGCTGTTTTTT. It codes for CATSRGDRGLTGELFF.

This clonotype has only a few counts. This chain connects TRBV2 to TRBJ1-5; maybe TRBD1 (5 bases). Germline CDR1 is SNHLY and CDR2 is FYNNEI. This CDR3 is built from 13 residues. V was trimmed by 3 bases and J by 7 bases, leaving 10 bases between them. This chain's CDR3 is CASSDEGRQPQHF. DNA of the CDR3: TGTGCCAGCAGTGATGAGGGGAGGCAGCCCCAGCATTTT.

The CDR3 region has the DNA TGTGCCAGCAGTTATACCGGGACAGGGGACACAGATACGCAGTATTTT. This sequence encodes CASSYTGTGDTDTQYF. V and J are TRBV28 and TRBJ2-3, with 10 bases lining up with TRBD1. The germline CDR1 and CDR2 sequences are MDHEN and SYDVKM. This CDR3 has 16 amino acids. The V segment lost 4 bases and the J segment 2 bases; nucleotides outside the gene matches: 6. Full variable domain (missing parts from reference TRBV28 and TRBJ2-3): DVKVTQSSRYLVKRTGEKVFLECVQDMDHENMFWYRQDPGLGLRLIYFSYDVKMKEKGDIPEGYSVSREKKERFSLILESASTNQTSMYLCASSYTGTGDTDTQYFGPGTRLTVL.

This clonotype was seen just once. This rearrangement joins TRBV6-5 to TRBJ2-7; 8 bases are a match to TRBD2. Per germline, CDR1 MNHEY and CDR2 SVGAGI. The V segment lost 2 bases and the J segment 1 base; nucleotides outside the gene matches: 4. This CDR3 region has 15 residues. The CDR3 protein is CASSYTSGGSYEQYF. The CDR3 nucleotides read TGTGCCAGCAGTTACACTAGCGGAGGATCCTACGAGCAGTACTTC.

V gene TRBV6-5 combines with J gene TRBJ2-7; 9 bases are shared with TRBD2. The CDR3 covers 17 residues. With V trimmed by 0 bases and J by 3 bases, 9 bases remained unmatched. CDR1 and CDR2 (germline): MNHEY, SVGAGI. The CDR3, as DNA: TGTGCCAGCAGTTACTCGATTGCTAGCGGGACGGGCTACGAGCAGTACTTC. Translation gives CASSYSIASGTGYEQYF.

V gene TRBV27 combines with J gene TRBJ2-7; TRBD1 matches at 8 bases. The V gene end was trimmed by 4 bases and the J gene end by 3 bases; junction bases not matched to a gene: 8. The CDR3 spans 15 residues. Germline V gene lookup returns CDR1 MNHEY and CDR2 SMNVEV (reference sequence). CDR3 DNA sequence: TGTGCCAGCAGTTCCCAGGGGGCACCTCTCTACGAGCAGTACTTC. Its translation is CASSSQGAPLYEQYF.

The chain uses TRBV7-9 and TRBJ1-6; D is uncertain. Germline V gene sequence: CDR1 SEHNR, CDR2 FQNEAQ (reference sequence). V was cut by 3 bases and J by 3 bases, with 12 bases left in between. The CDR3 length is 16 residues. CDR3 protein: CASSLGPAHYNSPLHF. The CDR3 region has the DNA TGTGCCAGCAGCTTGGGTCCGGCTCACTATAATTCACCCCTCCACTTT.

The chain joins TRBV6-2 or TRBV6-3 to TRBJ1-6; no clear D gene. Germline V gives CDR1 MNHEY, CDR2 SVGEGT. The CDR3 consists of 15 residues. Trimming took 2 bases from V and 6 from J, leaving 11 bases between them. CDR3 protein: CASSYPGRSNSPLHF. The CDR3, as DNA: TGTGCCAGCAGTTACCCCGGGCGGAGTAATTCACCCCTCCACTTT.

This rearrangement joins TRBV6-1 to TRBJ2-7; TRBD1 agrees at 8 bases. CDR3 length: 14 amino acids. The germline V gene has CDR1 MNHNS and CDR2 SASEGT. V trimming: 5 bases; J trimming: 3 bases; junction bases outside the gene matches: 6. CDR3 loop: CASSKQGGSYEQYF. CDR3 coding DNA: TGTGCCAGCAGTAAACAGGGGGGTAGCTACGAGCAGTACTTC.

The chain is built from TRBV11-2 and TRBJ2-3, with D maybe TRBD1 (5 bases). V lost 0 bases, J lost 4 bases, and 11 bases lay in between. Germline CDR1 is SGHAT and CDR2 is FQNNGV. The CDR3 loop spans 15 amino acids. The CDR3 reads CASSLEPGSPDTQYF. CDR3 DNA: TGTGCCAGCAGCTTAGAGCCAGGGTCCCCAGATACGCAGTATTTT. The variable domain in full, with the rest retrieved from reference TRBV11-2 and TRBJ2-3, is EAGVAQSPRYKIIEKRQSVAFWCNPISGHATLYWYQQILGQGPKLLIQFQNNGVVDDSQLPKDRFSAERLKGVDSTLKIQPAKLEDSAVYLCASSLEPGSPDTQYFGPGTRLTVL.

J is TRBJ1-2 and V is TRBV11-2; 10 nucleotides agree with TRBD1. This CDR3 comprises 16 residues. The germline CDR1 and CDR2 sequences are SGHAT and FQNNGV. V shed 3 bases and J 6 bases; nucleotides not matched to a gene: 10. In nucleotides, the CDR3 is TGTGCCAGCAGCTTGGGACAGGGGTGGGTCTCCCATGGCTACACCTTC. This sequence encodes CASSLGQGWVSHGYTF.

This clonotype was observed a few times. The chain employs TRBV28 and TRBJ2-7, with D unresolved. V was cut by 8 bases and J by 2 bases, with 13 bases left in between. Per the germline V gene, CDR1 is MDHEN and CDR2 is SYDVKM. The CDR3 is 13 amino acids. CDR3 loop: CASLSFTPYEQYF. The DNA for the CDR3 is TGTGCCAGCCTATCATTCACCCCCTACGAGCAGTACTTC.

The chain employs TRBV7-9 and TRBJ2-5; 8 bases fit TRBD2. Germline CDR1 and CDR2: SEHNR and FQNEAQ (reference sequence). CDR3 length: 15 residues. V was pared by 7 bases and J by 5 bases, with 12 bases of the junction left unmatched. DNA for the CDR3: TGTGCCAGCACCGAAGGTGCGGGAGGATGGGAGACCCAGTACTTC. Translating gives CASTEGAGGWETQYF.

V gene TRBV24-1 combines with J gene TRBJ2-7; 8 nucleotides agree with TRBD1. Germline lookup yields CDR1 KGHDR and CDR2 SFDVKD. V lost 3 bases to trimming and J lost 4 bases; unmatched junction nucleotides: 7. This CDR3 is built from 15 residues. DNA of the CDR3: TGTGCCACCAGTGATCCTGGACAGGGACGATACGAGCAGTACTTC. As protein: CATSDPGQGRYEQYF.

The CDR3 loop is CASRQTGTSGRAAIETQYF. The DNA of the CDR3 is TGTGCCAGCAGACAGACCGGGACTAGCGGGAGGGCCGCGATCGAGACCCAGTACTTC. The chain recombines TRBV27 with TRBJ2-5, with TRBD2 identical over 16 bases. V lost 6 bases to trimming and J lost 5 bases; unmatched junction nucleotides: 15. The CDR3 has 19 amino acids. The germline gives CDR1 MNHEY, CDR2 SMNVEV (reference sequence).